These 11 T cell receptor beta chains originate from one sample sequenced in a study of immune evolution from preneoplasia to lung adenocarcinoma. The protocol was immunoSEQ multiplex PCR, while the TCRdb copy is restricted to in-frame clones and leaves out a portion. The table lists about 2,500 clones, around 80% of them singletons. Sequenced input: FFPE adjacent normal lung tissue. The receptors shown here come from a person aged 65 to 79 with lung adenocarcinoma.

V is TRBV2 and J is TRBJ2-6; D is perhaps TRBD1 or TRBD2 (5 bases each). The CDR3 spans 14 residues. Trimming left V 4 bases short and J 4 bases short, with 8 bases between. CDR1 and CDR2 from the germline V gene are SNHLY and FYNNEI. CDR3 residues: CASSGGEGANVLTF. The CDR3 region has the DNA TGTGCCAGCAGTGGAGGGGAAGGGGCCAACGTCCTGACTTTC.

This chain uses TRBV18 with TRBJ2-7; 11 bases are a match to TRBD2. Germline V gene lookup returns CDR1 KGHSH and CDR2 LQKENI. J lost 2 bases, V lost 2 bases, and 8 bases had no gene match. The CDR3 sequence is 17 residues long. CDR3 amino acids: CASSPGPSGRRAYEQYF. The CDR3 DNA reads TGTGCCAGCTCACCAGGGCCTAGCGGGAGGAGGGCCTACGAGCAGTACTTC.

This clone was detected a few times. The chain has TRBV18 and TRBJ2-3; 7 nucleotides match TRBD1. V trimming: 4 bases; J trimming: 4 bases; junction bases outside the gene matches: 5. CDR3 size: 14 residues. Germline CDR1 is KGHSH and CDR2 is LQKENI. The CDR3 is CASSRNRGPDTQYF. The DNA for the CDR3 is TGTGCCAGCTCACGGAATAGGGGGCCAGATACGCAGTATTTT.

The V call is TRBV15, the J call TRBJ2-1, with D possibly matching TRBD1 (6 bases). This CDR3 region has 15 residues. Germline V lookup: CDR1 LNHNV, CDR2 YYDKDF (reference sequence). V lost 5 bases, J lost 2 bases, and 13 bases lay in between. This CDR3 is CATSGRQATYNEQFF. The CDR3 region has the DNA TGTGCCACCAGCGGACGACAGGCTACCTACAATGAGCAGTTCTTC.

This sequence joins TRBV5-1 and TRBJ2-1, with TRBD2 matching over 11 bases. CDR3 length: 16 residues. Germline V gene lookup returns CDR1 SGHRS and CDR2 YFSETQ. With V trimmed by 4 bases and J by 3 bases, 6 bases remained unmatched. CDR3 sequence reads: CASSPGLADVYNEQFF. In DNA, the CDR3 is TGCGCCAGCAGCCCGGGACTAGCGGATGTCTACAATGAGCAGTTCTTC.

The chain joins TRBV27 to TRBJ2-7; D unclear. CDR1 MNHEY and CDR2 SMNVEV come from the germline V gene (reference sequence). This CDR3 is 14 amino acids long. V shed 5 bases and J shed 2 bases, with 13 bases lying between them. The CDR3 nucleotides read TGTGCCAGCAGTCCCAACCCCCTCACCTACGAGCAGTACTTC. Protein product: CASSPNPLTYEQYF.

The chain employs TRBV28 and TRBJ2-7, with TRBD2 matching over 9 bases. The V gene end was trimmed by 6 bases and the J gene end by 6 bases; junction bases not matched to a gene: 15. Germline V gene lookup returns CDR1 MDHEN and CDR2 SYDVKM. This CDR3 is built from 16 residues. Written as DNA, the CDR3 is TGTGCCAGCAGCGATCCCTCTGTAGCGGGGGCGAGCGAGCAGTACTTC. Translated, it gives CASSDPSVAGASEQYF.

This clone has only a few counts. CDR3 residues: CASSLDGTPYGYTF. The CDR3 DNA is TGTGCCAGCAGCTTAGATGGCACCCCCTATGGCTACACCTTC. This chain joins TRBV7-9 and TRBJ1-2; D ambiguous. Trimming took 1 base from V and 4 from J, leaving 10 bases between them. The CDR3 covers 14 residues. From germline, CDR1 is SEHNR and CDR2 FQNEAQ (reference sequence).

This clone was counted once. This sequence joins TRBV7-9 and TRBJ2-6, with 12 positions matching TRBD2. The CDR3 has 18 residues. Losses at the gene ends were 3 bases for V and 1 base for J; bases not matched to a gene: 4. Germline CDR1 is SEHNR and CDR2 is FQNEAQ (reference sequence). CDR3 coding DNA: TGTGCCAGCAGCTTGGGGACTAGCGGGCAGTCTGGGGCCAACGTCCTGACTTTC. Translation gives CASSLGTSGQSGANVLTF.

For the CDR3, the DNA is TGTGCCAGCAGTGAATCTGGGGGCGGAAACACCATATATTTT. This encodes CASSESGGGNTIYF. This chain connects TRBV25-1 to TRBJ1-3; possible D gene TRBD1, 6 bases. V lost 1 base, J lost 4 bases, and 8 bases lay in between. The CDR3 extends over 14 amino acids. Germline loops: CDR1 MGHDK, CDR2 SYGVNS.

This sequence joins TRBV9 and TRBJ2-1; 10 positions match TRBD2. The V gene's germline CDR1 is SGDLS and CDR2 YYNGEE. CDR3 length: 13 amino acids. V dropped 3 bases and J dropped 13; count of bases not matched to a gene: 7. CDR3 residues: CASSASSGSYQFF. The CDR3 DNA reads as TGTGCCAGCAGCGCCTCTAGCGGGAGCTATCAGTTCTTC.